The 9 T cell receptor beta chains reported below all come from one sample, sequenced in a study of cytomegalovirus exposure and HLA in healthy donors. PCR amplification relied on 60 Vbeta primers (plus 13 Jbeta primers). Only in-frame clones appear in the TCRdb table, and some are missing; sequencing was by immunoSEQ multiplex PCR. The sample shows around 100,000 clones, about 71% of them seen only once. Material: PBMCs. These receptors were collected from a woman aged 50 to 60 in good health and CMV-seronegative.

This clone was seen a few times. CDR3 DNA: TGTGCCTGGAGTCCAGGGCCAGATACGCAGTATTTT. This codes for CAWSPGPDTQYF. V gene TRBV30 combines with J gene TRBJ2-3, with D tentatively TRBD1 (5 bases). This CDR3 is built from 12 residues. CDR1 GTSNPN and CDR2 SVGIG come from the germline V gene (reference sequence). Trimming took 2 bases from V and 4 from J, leaving 7 bases between them.

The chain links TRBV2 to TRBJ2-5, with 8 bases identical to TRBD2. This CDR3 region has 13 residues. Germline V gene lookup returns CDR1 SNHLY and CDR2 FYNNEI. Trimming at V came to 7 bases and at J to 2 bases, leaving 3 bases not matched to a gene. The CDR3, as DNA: TGTGCCAGCATGGGACTAGGGCAAGAGACCCAGTACTTC. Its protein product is CASMGLGQETQYF.

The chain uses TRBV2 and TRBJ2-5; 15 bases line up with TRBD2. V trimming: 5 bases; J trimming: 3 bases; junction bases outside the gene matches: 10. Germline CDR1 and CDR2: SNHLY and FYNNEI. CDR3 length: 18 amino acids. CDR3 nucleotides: TGTGCCAGCAGTTCCGTAGGACTAGCGGGGGGGCGGGAAGAGACCCAGTACTTC. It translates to CASSSVGLAGGREETQYF.

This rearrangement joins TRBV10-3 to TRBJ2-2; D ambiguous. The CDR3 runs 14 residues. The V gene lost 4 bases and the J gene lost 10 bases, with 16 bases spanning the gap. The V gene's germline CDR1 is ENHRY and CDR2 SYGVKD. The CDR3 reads CAISASLSRVELFF. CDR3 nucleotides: TGTGCCATCAGTGCATCCCTGTCCCGGGTGGAGCTGTTTTTT.

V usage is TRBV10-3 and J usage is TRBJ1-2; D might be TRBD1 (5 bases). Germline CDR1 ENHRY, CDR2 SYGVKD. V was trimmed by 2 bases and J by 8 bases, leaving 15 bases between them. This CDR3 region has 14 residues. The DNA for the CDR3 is TGTGCCATCAGTGAGCGATCGACAGTAGAAGGCTACACCTTC. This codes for CAISERSTVEGYTF.

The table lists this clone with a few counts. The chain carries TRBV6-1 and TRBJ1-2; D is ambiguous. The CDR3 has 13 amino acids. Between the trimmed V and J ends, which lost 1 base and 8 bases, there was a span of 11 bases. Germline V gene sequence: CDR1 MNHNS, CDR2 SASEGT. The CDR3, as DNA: TGTGCCAGCAGTGAAGTCGAGAGGGTCGGCTACACCTTC. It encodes CASSEVERVGYTF.

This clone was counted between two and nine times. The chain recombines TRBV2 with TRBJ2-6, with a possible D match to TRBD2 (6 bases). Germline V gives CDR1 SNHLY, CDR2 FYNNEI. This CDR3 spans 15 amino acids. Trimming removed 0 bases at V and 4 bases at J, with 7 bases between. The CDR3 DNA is TGTGCCAGCAGTGAAGCGGCGGGGGGGGCCAACGTCCTGACTTTC. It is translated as CASSEAAGGANVLTF. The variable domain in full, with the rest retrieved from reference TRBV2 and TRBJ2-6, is EPEVTQTPSHQVTQMGQEVILRCVPISNHLYFYWYRQILGQKVEFLVSFYNNEISEKSEIFDDQFSVERPDGSNFTLKIRSTKLEDSAMYFCASSEAAGGANVLTFGAGSRLTVL.

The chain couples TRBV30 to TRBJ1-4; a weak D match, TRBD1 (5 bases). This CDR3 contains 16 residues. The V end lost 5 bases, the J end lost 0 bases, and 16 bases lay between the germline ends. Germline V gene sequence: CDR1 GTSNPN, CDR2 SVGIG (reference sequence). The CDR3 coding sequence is TGTGCCTGGGGGGCAGGTACCGATGCAACTAATGAAAAACTGTTTTTT. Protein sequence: CAWGAGTDATNEKLFF. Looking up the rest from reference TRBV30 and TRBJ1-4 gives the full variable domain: SQTIHQWPATLVQPVGSPLSLECTVEGTSNPNLYWYRQAAGRGLQLLFYSVGIGQISSEVPQNLSASRPQDRQFILSSKKLLLSDSGFYLCAWGAGTDATNEKLFFGSGTQLSVL.

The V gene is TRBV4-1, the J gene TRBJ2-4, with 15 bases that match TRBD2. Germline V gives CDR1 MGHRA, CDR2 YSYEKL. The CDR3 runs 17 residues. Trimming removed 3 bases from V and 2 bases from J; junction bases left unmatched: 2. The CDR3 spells CASSHGLAGGPKNIQYF. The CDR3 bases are TGCGCCAGCAGCCATGGACTAGCGGGAGGGCCCAAAAACATTCAGTACTTC.